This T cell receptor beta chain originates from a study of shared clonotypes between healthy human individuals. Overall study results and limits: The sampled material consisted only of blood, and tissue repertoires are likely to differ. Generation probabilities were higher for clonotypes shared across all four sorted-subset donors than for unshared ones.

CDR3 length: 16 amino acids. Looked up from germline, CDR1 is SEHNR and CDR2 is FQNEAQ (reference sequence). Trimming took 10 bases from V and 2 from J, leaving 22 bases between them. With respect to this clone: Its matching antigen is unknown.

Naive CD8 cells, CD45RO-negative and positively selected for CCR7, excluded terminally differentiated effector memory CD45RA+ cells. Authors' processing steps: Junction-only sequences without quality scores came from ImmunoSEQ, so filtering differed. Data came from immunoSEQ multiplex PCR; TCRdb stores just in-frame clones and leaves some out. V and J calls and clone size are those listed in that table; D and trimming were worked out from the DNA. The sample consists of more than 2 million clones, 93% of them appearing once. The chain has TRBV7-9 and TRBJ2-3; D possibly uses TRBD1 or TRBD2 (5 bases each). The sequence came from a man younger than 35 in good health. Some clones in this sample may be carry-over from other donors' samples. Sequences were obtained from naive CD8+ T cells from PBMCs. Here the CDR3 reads CATSLRVGEPTDTQYF. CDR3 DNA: TGTGCCACCTCCCTTAGGGTGGGGGAACCCACAGATACGCAGTATTTT.